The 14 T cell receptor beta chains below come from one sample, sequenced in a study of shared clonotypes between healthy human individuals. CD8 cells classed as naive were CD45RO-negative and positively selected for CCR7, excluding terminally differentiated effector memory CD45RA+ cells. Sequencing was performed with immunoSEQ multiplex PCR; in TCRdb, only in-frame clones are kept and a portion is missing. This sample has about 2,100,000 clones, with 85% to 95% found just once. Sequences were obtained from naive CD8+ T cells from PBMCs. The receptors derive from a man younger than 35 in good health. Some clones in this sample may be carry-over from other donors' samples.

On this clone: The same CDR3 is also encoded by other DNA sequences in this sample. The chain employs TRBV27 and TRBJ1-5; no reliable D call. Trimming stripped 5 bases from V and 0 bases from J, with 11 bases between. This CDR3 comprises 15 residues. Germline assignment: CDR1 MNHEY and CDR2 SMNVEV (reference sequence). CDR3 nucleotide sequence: TGTGCCAGCAGTCCGGGTACCTATAGCAATCAGCCCCAGCATTTT. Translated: CASSPGTYSNQPQHF.

As DNA, the CDR3 is TGCGCCAGCAGTGAGTCGTCCCAGGAAGAGACCCAGTACTTC. It is translated as CASSESSQEETQYF. The chain couples TRBV10-2 to TRBJ2-5, with no clear D. CDR3 length equals 14 residues. CDR1 and CDR2 from the germline V gene are WSHSY and SAAADI. Trimming left V 0 bases short and J 3 bases short, with 8 bases between.

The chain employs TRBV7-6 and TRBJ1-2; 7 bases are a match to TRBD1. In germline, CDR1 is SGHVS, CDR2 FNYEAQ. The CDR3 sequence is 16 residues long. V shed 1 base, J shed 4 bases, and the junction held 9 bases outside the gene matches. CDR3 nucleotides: TGTGCCAGCAGCTTAGTTGTGACAGGGTATCCCTATGGCTACACCTTC. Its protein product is CASSLVVTGYPYGYTF.

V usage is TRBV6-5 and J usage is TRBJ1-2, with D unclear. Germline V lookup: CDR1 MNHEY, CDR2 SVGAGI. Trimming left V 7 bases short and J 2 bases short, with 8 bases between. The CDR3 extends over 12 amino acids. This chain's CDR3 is CASKTLNYGYTF. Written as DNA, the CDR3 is TGTGCCAGCAAGACCTTAAACTATGGCTACACCTTC.

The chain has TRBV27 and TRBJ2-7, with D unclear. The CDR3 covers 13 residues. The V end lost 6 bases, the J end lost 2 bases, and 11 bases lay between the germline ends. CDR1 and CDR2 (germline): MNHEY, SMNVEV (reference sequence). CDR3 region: CASRLDGTYEQYF. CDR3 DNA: TGTGCCAGCAGATTGGACGGTACCTACGAGCAGTACTTC.

In DNA form, the CDR3 reads TGTGCCAGCAGCGTAGTAGCGGGAGCAAGTTACAATGAGCAGTTCTTC. Translation gives CASSVVAGASYNEQFF. This chain links TRBV9 with TRBJ2-1; 9 bases fit TRBD2. CDR1 is SGDLS, CDR2 YYNGEE, per germline. After removal of 0 bases from V and 4 bases from J, the junction contained 5 bases not matched to a gene. The CDR3 spans 16 residues.

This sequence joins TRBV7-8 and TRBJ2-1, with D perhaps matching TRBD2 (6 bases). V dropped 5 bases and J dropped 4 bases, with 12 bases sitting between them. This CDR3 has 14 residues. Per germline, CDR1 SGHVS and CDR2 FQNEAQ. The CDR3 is CASSPESGYNEQFF. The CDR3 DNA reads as TGTGCCAGCAGCCCGGAGAGCGGGTACAATGAGCAGTTCTTC.

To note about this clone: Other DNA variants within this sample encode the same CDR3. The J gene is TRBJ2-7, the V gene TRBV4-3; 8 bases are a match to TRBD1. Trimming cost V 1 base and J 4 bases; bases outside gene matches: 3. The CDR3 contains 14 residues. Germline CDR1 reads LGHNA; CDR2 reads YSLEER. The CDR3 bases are TGCGCCAGCAGCCAAGCCCAGGGGGCTTACGAGCAGTACTTC. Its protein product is CASSQAQGAYEQYF.

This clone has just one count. The CDR3 sequence is CASSQDSSDGQPQHF. CDR3 nucleotides: TGTGCCAGCAGCCAAGATAGCAGCGACGGTCAGCCCCAGCATTTT. V usage is TRBV4-2 and J usage is TRBJ1-5, with D hard to call. The germline V gene has CDR1 LGHNA and CDR2 YNFKEQ. The length of the CDR3 is 15 residues. Trimming removed 0 bases at V and 6 bases at J, with 12 bases between.

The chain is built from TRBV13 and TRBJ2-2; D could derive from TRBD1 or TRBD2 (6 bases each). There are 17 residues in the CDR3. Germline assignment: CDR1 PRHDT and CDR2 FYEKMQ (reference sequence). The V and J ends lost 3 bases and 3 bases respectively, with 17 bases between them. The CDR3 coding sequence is TGTGCCAGCAGCTTCCACGCGGCGAGGGGGGACACCGGGGAGCTGTTTTTT. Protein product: CASSFHAARGDTGELFF.

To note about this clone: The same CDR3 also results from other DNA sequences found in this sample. Here the CDR3 reads CASSYMGAEQYF. The CDR3 nucleotides are TGTGCCAGCAGTTACATGGGGGCCGAGCAGTACTTC. V gene TRBV6-5 combines with J gene TRBJ2-7; a possible D gene is TRBD1 (6 bases). The V end lost 2 bases, the J end lost 6 bases, and 8 bases lay between the germline ends. The CDR3 extends over 12 amino acids. The germline V gene has CDR1 MNHEY and CDR2 SVGAGI.

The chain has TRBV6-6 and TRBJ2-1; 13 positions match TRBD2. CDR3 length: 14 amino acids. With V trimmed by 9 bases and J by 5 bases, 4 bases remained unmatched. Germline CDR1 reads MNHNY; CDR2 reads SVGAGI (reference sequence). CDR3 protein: CASTTSGRDNEQFF. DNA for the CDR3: TGTGCCAGTACAACTAGCGGGAGGGACAATGAGCAGTTCTTC.

The CDR3 loop is CAWNAWGGDAEAFF. The CDR3 DNA sequence: TGTGCCTGGAATGCGTGGGGTGGTGACGCTGAAGCTTTCTTT. This chain links TRBV30 with TRBJ1-1; D call uncertain. There are 14 residues in the CDR3. Per germline, CDR1 GTSNPN and CDR2 SVGIG (reference sequence). V dropped 4 bases and J dropped 6 bases, with 18 bases sitting between them.

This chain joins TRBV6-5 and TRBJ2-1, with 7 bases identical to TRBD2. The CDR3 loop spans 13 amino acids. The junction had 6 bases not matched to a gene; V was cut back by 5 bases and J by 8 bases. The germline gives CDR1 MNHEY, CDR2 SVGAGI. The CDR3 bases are TGTGCCAGCAGTCCGAGACTAGCCCATGAGCAGTTCTTC. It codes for CASSPRLAHEQFF.